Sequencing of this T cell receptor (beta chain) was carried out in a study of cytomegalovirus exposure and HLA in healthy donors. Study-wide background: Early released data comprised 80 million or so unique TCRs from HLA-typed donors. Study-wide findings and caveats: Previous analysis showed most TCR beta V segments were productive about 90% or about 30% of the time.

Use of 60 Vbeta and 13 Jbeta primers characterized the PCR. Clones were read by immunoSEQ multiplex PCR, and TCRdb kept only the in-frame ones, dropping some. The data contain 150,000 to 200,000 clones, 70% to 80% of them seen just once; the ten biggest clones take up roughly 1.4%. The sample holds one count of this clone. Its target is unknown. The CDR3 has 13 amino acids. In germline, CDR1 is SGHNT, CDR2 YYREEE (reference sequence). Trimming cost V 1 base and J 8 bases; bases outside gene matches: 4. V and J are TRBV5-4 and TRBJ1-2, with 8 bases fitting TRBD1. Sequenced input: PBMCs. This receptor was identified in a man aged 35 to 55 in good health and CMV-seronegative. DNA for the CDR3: TGTGCCAGCAGCTTGCCGGACAGGGTCGGCTACACCTTC. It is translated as CASSLPDRVGYTF.